These 10 T cell receptor beta chains share one sample of origin, sequenced in a study of blood T cell repertoires in COVID-19 (TCRdb year 2020). Receptor amplification or capture employed the immunoSEQ multiplex PCR assay. TCRdb obtained this table from immuneACCESS and retained in-frame rearrangements with V and J assigned. These tables miss some clones; where compared with another copy, unresolved V genes account for less than half of the shortfall, and the remainder is unexplained. The sample table records about 210,000 clones; 87% of these occur just once. The ten largest clonotypes hold 7% to 9% of the sample. The sequencing sample was made of PBMCs or T cells enriched from blood (not recorded which). The receptors stem from a man aged 25 to 40 in a cohort exposed to, infected with or recovered from COVID-19 (not recorded which).

The chain couples TRBV18 to TRBJ1-2, with a weak D call TRBD1 (5 bases). Trimming took 3 bases from V and 2 from J, leaving 13 bases between them. CDR3 length: 15 amino acids. Germline assignment: CDR1 KGHSH and CDR2 LQKENI. The CDR3 DNA reads TGTGCCAGCTCACCCTCCAGGGACTTGAACTATGGCTACACCTTC. This codes for CASSPSRDLNYGYTF.

The chain links TRBV7-3 to TRBJ2-1, with 13 bases fitting TRBD2. V was clipped by 7 bases and J by 7 bases; unmatched bases: 19. CDR3 length: 19 residues. Germline-derived CDR1 and CDR2 are SGHTA and FQGTGA. CDR3 nucleotide sequence: TGTGCCAGCAAGAGCGAGCGGACTAGCGGGAGCTTGTCGGAGAATGAGCAGTTCTTC. This translates into CASKSERTSGSLSENEQFF. Based on the CDR3 plus reference TRBV7-3 and TRBJ2-1, the full variable domain is GAGVSQTPSNKVTEKGKYVELRCDPISGHTALYWYRQSLGQGPEFLIYFQGTGAADDSGLPNDRFFAVRPEGSVSTLKIQRTERGDSAVYLCASKSERTSGSLSENEQFFGPGTRLTVL.

The V call is TRBV6-6, the J call TRBJ2-6, with TRBD1 identical over 8 bases. Germline CDR1 and CDR2: MNHNY and SVGAGI (reference sequence). With V trimmed by 6 bases and J by 4 bases, 8 bases remained unmatched. CDR3 size: 16 residues. Here the CDR3 reads CASSQTGALGANVLTF. The CDR3 nucleotides read TGTGCCAGCAGCCAGACAGGGGCATTGGGGGCCAACGTCCTGACTTTC.

V and J are TRBV7-8 and TRBJ1-1; 8 bases align to TRBD1. The germline V gene encodes CDR1 SGHVS and CDR2 FQNEAQ. The junction had 11 bases not matched to a gene; V was cut back by 5 bases and J by 3 bases. The CDR3 contains 16 residues. The CDR3 DNA reads TGTGCCAGCAGCGGGTGGACAGGGAATATTCACACTGAAGCTTTCTTT. Translating it yields CASSGWTGNIHTEAFF.

CDR3: CASSVDGWEQFF. CDR3 in DNA: TGTGCCAGCAGCGTAGACGGTTGGGAGCAGTTCTTC. The chain joins TRBV9 to TRBJ2-1; the D is unclear. The CDR3 has 12 residues. Germline loops: CDR1 SGDLS, CDR2 YYNGEE. V was pared by 0 bases and J by 10 bases, with 8 bases between.

The V call is TRBV15, the J call TRBJ2-7; a possible D gene is TRBD1 (6 bases). This CDR3 comprises 14 residues. Germline loops: CDR1 LNHNV, CDR2 YYDKDF (reference sequence). V gave up 5 bases and J gave up 7 bases, with 18 bases separating them. CDR3 region: CATSGPNWGQEQYF. Here the CDR3 DNA reads TGTGCCACCAGCGGGCCAAATTGGGGGCAGGAGCAGTACTTC.

This clone was recorded many times. The gene calls are TRBV7-3 and TRBJ2-7, with TRBD2 matching 8 bases. Germline V gene data show CDR1 as SGHTA and CDR2 as FQGTGA. J lost 0 bases, V lost 6 bases, and 7 bases had no gene match. This CDR3 is built from 15 residues. CDR3 coding DNA: TGTGCCAGCAGTCAATACGCGGGGGGCTCCTACGAGCAGTACTTC. This encodes CASSQYAGGSYEQYF.

This chain uses TRBV2 with TRBJ2-4; D is uncertain. The CDR3 totals 15 residues. Germline V lookup: CDR1 SNHLY, CDR2 FYNNEI. V shed 4 bases and J shed 0 bases, with 10 bases lying between them. The CDR3 DNA is TGTGCCAGCAGTGGACCAGGTTTAGCCAAAAACATTCAGTACTTC. Its protein is CASSGPGLAKNIQYF.

The chain employs TRBV4-3 and TRBJ1-4, with D maybe TRBD1 (6 bases). Deletions cut 0 bases from V and 4 bases from J, with 9 bases between. There are 15 residues in the CDR3. The germline gives CDR1 LGHNA, CDR2 YSLEER. Here the CDR3 DNA reads TGCGCCAGCAGCCAAGAAGACAGGATTAATGAAAAACTGTTTTTT. This translates into CASSQEDRINEKLFF.

The chain carries TRBV28 and TRBJ2-5; no reliable D call. Germline-derived CDR1 and CDR2 are MDHEN and SYDVKM. The CDR3 spans 11 residues. Trimming shortened V by 8 bases and J by 4 bases, and 8 bases separated the two germline ends. For the CDR3, the DNA is TGTGCCAGCCAGCGTGGAGAGACCCAGTACTTC. It codes for CASQRGETQYF.